This T cell receptor (beta chain) was observed in a study of cytomegalovirus exposure and HLA in healthy donors. This PCR relied on a set of 60 Vbeta primers and 13 Jbeta primers. Repertoires were generated with immunoSEQ multiplex PCR, while TCRdb's copy carries only in-frame clones and drops some. The sample has some 100,000 clones, about 74% seen once; the top ten hold less than 3.5%. Study findings and constraints: V- and J-gene trimming of TCR beta was linked (in a later analysis) to a missense DCLRE1C variant.

J gave up 3 bases and V 4 bases, and 12 bases lay outside the gene matches. Germline V CDR1 and CDR2: SGHAT, FQNNGV. The CDR3 loop spans 16 amino acids. Worth noting for this clone: Its antigen remains unidentified.

The sequenced sample consisted of PBMCs. The TCR originated in a female donor in good health and CMV-seronegative. The chain is built from TRBV11-2 and TRBJ2-7, with 7 bases fitting TRBD2. CDR3 DNA: TGTGCCAGCAGCTCCTTTTTTACCGGCGGGGGCTACGAGCAGTACTTC. Translation: CASSSFFTGGGYEQYF.